This TCR beta chain stems from a study of beta chain features in type 1 diabetes. Study outcomes and limitations: Naive, central memory and Treg TCRB repertoires seemed to resemble each other more closely in patients than they did in healthy donors. Across all four CD4+ subsets, people with type 1 diabetes showed modestly shorter TCRB CDR3s.

As every portion of the isolated RNA was reverse transcribed, the sequencing read expressed TCRB transcripts. Sequenced by immunoSEQ multiplex PCR; TCRdb stores in-frame clones only, minus some. The sample has some 240,000 clones, 15% to 20% seen once. J gave up 10 bases and V 5 bases, and 14 bases lay outside the gene matches. The CDR3 length is 15 residues. Germline CDR1 is SEHNR and CDR2 is FQNEAQ (reference sequence). As for this clone: Its antigen is unidentified.

Source material: naive CD4+ T cells from blood. V is TRBV7-9 and J is TRBJ2-1; 7 bases are shared with TRBD1. The TCR was taken from a man between 25 and 39 years old with type 1 diabetes. CDR3 DNA: TGTGCCAGCAGCATAGTAAGGGGGCGATCACGAGAGCAGTTCTTC. The encoded protein is CASSIVRGRSREQFF.